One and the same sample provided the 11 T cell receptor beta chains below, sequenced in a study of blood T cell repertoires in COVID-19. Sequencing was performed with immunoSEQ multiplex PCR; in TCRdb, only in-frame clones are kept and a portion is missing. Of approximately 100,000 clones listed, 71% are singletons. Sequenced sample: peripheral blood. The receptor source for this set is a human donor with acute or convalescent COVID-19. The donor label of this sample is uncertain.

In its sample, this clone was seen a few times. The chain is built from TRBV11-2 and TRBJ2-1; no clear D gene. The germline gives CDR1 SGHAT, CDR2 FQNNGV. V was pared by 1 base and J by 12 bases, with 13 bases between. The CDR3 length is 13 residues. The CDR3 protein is CASSLGGSPGQFF. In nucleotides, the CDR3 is TGTGCCAGCAGCTTAGGTGGCTCCCCGGGGCAGTTCTTC.

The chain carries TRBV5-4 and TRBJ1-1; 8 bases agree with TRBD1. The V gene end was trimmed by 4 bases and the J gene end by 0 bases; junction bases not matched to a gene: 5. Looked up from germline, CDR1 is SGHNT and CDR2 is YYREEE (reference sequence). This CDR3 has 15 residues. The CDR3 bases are TGTGCCAGCAGCCAGAAGACAGGGGTGAACACTGAAGCTTTCTTT. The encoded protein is CASSQKTGVNTEAFF.

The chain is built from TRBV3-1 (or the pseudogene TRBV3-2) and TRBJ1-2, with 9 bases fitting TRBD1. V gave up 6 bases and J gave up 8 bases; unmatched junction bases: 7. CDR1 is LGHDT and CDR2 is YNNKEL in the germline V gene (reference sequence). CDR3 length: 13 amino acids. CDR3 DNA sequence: TGTGCCAGCAGTTTGGGACAGGGAAAAGGCTACACCTTC. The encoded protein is CASSLGQGKGYTF.

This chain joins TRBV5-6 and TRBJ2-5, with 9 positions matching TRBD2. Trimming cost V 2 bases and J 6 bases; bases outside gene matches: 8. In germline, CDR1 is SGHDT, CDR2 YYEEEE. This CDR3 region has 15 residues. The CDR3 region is CASSLGGGAEKTQYF. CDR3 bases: TGTGCCAGCAGCTTAGGCGGGGGGGCCGAGAAGACCCAGTACTTC.

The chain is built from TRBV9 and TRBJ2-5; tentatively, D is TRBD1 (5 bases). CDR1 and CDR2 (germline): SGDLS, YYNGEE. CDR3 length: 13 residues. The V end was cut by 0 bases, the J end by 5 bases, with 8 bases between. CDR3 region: CASSVGQSETQYF. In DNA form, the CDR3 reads TGTGCCAGCAGCGTAGGACAGTCGGAGACCCAGTACTTC.

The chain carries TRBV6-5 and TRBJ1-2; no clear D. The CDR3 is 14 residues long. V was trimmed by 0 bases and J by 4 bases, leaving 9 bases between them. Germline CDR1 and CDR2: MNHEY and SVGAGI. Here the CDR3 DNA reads TGTGCCAGCAGTTACTCGCGGGGTGCCTATGGCTACACCTTC. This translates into CASSYSRGAYGYTF.

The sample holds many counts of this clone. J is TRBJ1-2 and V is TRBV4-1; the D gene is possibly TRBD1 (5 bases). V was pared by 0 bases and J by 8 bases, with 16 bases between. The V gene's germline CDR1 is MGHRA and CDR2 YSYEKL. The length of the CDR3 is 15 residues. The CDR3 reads CASSQDRPRGGGYTF. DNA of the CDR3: TGCGCCAGCAGCCAAGATCGACCTAGGGGTGGGGGCTACACCTTC.

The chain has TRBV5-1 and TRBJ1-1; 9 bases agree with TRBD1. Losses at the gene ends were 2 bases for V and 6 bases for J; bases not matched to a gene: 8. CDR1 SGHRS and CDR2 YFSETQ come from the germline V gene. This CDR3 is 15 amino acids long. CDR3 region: CASSFLTGGFAEAFF. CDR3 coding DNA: TGCGCCAGCAGCTTTCTGACAGGGGGTTTCGCTGAAGCTTTCTTT.

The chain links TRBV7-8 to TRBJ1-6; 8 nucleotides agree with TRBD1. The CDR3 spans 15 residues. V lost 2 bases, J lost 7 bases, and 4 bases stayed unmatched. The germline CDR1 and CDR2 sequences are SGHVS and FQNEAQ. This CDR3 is CASSLQTGVNSPLHF. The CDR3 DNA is TGTGCCAGCAGCTTACAGACAGGGGTAAATTCACCCCTCCACTTT.

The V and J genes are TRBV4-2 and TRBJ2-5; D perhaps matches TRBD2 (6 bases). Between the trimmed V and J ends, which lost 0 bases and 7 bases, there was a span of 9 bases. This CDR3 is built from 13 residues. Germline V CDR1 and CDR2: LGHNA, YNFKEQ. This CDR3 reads CASSQDVGGTQYF. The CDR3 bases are TGTGCCAGCAGCCAAGACGTCGGGGGGACCCAGTACTTC.

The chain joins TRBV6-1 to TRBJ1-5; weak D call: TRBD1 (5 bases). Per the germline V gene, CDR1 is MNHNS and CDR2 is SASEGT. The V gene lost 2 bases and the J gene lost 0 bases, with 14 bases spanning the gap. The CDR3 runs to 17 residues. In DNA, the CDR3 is TGTGCCAGCAGTGAAAGGAGGGGCGGGTATAGCAATCAGCCCCAGCATTTT. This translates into CASSERRGGYSNQPQHF.